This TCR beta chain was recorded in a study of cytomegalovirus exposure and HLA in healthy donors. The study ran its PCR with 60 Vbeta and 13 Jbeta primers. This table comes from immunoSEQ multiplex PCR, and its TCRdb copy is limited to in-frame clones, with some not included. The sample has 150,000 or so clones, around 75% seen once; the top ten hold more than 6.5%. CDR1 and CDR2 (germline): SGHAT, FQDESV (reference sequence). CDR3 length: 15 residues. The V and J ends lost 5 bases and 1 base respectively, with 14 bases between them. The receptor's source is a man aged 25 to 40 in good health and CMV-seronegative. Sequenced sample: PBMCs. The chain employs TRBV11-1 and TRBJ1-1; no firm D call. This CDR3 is CASSLKAGGNTEAFF. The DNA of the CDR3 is TGTGCCAGCAGCCTTAAGGCAGGAGGGAACACTGAAGCTTTCTTT. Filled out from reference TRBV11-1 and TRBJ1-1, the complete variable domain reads EAEVAQSPRYKITEKSQAVAFWCDPISGHATLYWYRQILGQGPELLVQFQDESVVDDSQLPKDRFSAERLKGVDSTLKIQPAELGDSAMYLCASSLKAGGNTEAFFGQGTRLTVV.